This TCR beta chain is drawn from a study of cytotoxic CD8 clonotypes in ibrutinib-treated CLL. This clone was seen only a few times. The data were produced by immunoSEQ multiplex PCR, yet TCRdb's version contains in-frame clones alone and is incomplete. The table includes more than 200,000 clones, 70% detected once. CDR3 length: 15 amino acids. The V segment lost 1 base and the J segment 2 bases; nucleotides outside the gene matches: 4. Looked up from germline, CDR1 is SGHVS and CDR2 is FNYEAQ. This TCR was sampled from a human donor with chronic lymphocytic leukemia. This material consisted of PBMCs, taken after 24 months of ibrutinib treatment. This chain connects TRBV7-6 to TRBJ2-7, with 8 bases matching TRBD1. Here the CDR3 reads CASSLEGTGTYEQYF. The CDR3 region has the DNA TGTGCCAGCAGCTTAGAAGGGACAGGAACCTACGAGCAGTACTTC.